These 3 T cell receptor beta chains came from one sample sequenced in a study of CD4 T cells in relation to SARS-CoV-2 and coronaviruses. The unexposed donors gave CD4+ T cells in about 2010-2019, prior to COVID-19. The cells were cultured for about ten days before CD4+ T cells were isolated. Their antigens remain unidentified. Clones were read by immunoSEQ multiplex PCR, and TCRdb kept only the in-frame ones, dropping some. There are around 12,000 clones in the sample; 65% to 90% occur only once, and roughly 26% lies in the top ten. The specimen sequenced was CD4+ T cells from PBMCs, cultured in vitro. The source is a human donor in good health.

In its sample, this clone ranks as medium-sized (0.01 to 0.1%). The chain links TRBV7-7 to TRBJ2-1; 13 nucleotides line up with TRBD2. Trimming at V came to 5 bases and at J to 7 bases, leaving 5 bases not matched to a gene. The CDR3 spans 15 residues. The germline CDR1 and CDR2 sequences are SSHAT and FNYEAQ (reference sequence). The CDR3 nucleotides are TGTGCCAGCAGCCCACTAGCGGGGGGGCCTAATGAGCAGTTCTTC. Its translation: CASSPLAGGPNEQFF. The whole variable domain, filled in from reference TRBV7-7 and TRBJ2-1, reads GAGVSQSPRYKVTKRGQDVTLRCDPISSHATLYWYQQALGQGPEFLTYFNYEAQPDKSGLPSDRFSAERPEGSISTLTIQRTEQRDSAMYRCASSPLAGGPNEQFFGPGTRLTVL.

V gene TRBV19 combines with J gene TRBJ2-3; D is possibly TRBD1 or TRBD2 (7 bases each). V was cut by 5 bases and J by 5 bases, with 17 bases left in between. This CDR3 region has 15 residues. In germline, CDR1 is LNHDA, CDR2 SQIVND (reference sequence). The CDR3 nucleotides read TGTGCCAGTAGTTCCCAGGGGGGAGGGGAAGATACGCAGTATTTT. It encodes CASSSQGGGEDTQYF. Full variable domain (remainder filled in from reference TRBV19 and TRBJ2-3): DGGITQSPKYLFRKEGQNVTLSCEQNLNHDAMYWYRQDPGQGLRLIYYSQIVNDFQKGDIAEGYSVSREKKESFPLTVTSAQKNPTAFYLCASSSQGGGEDTQYFGPGTRLTVL.

This clone was counted only a few times. This chain joins TRBV4-3 and TRBJ2-1; TRBD2 matches 8 bases. Germline V gene sequence: CDR1 LGHNA, CDR2 YSLEER. J was trimmed by 10 bases and V by 0 bases; bases with no gene match: 11. This CDR3 is 16 amino acids long. The CDR3 bases are TGCGCCAGCAGCCAAGAGTCGGGAGGGCCCCTAAGGGAGCAGTTCTTC. Its translation: CASSQESGGPLREQFF.